This TCR beta chain stems from a study of blood T cell repertoires in COVID-19. Turning to the study itself: There were acute and convalescent COVID-19 samples, and they came from the United States, Italy and Spain. Sources were T cells, B-cell-depleted T cells, or PBMCs; the material itself was cDNA or gDNA.

The CDR3 totals 16 residues. V was trimmed by 4 bases and J by 2 bases, leaving 15 bases between them. Germline V gives CDR1 SGHRS, CDR2 YFSETQ. How the authors handled the data: Researchers report that nucleated cell counts were estimated from reference gene primer amplification. Assay used: immunoSEQ multiplex PCR; TCRdb lists only in-frame clones, some missing. The V and J calls and clone size are taken from that table; D and trimming were inferred from the DNA. The table has some 310,000 clones, about 90% seen once. Seattle patients were enrolled while actively infected and followed longitudinally.

Sequenced input: peripheral blood. The chain is built from TRBV5-1 and TRBJ2-2, with D perhaps TRBD1 (5 bases). The receptor comes from a woman in her twenties or thirties with COVID-19, enrolled during active disease. The CDR3 nucleotides are TGCGCCAGCAGCCCCTACAGGAGAAAAAACACCGGGGAGCTGTTTTTT. Encoded protein: CASSPYRRKNTGELFF.